These 11 T cell receptor beta chains came from one sample sequenced in a study of T-cell memory formation after mild COVID-19. TCRdb reanalysed the 5' RACE reads using MiXCR and keeps one entry per CDR3 protein. The table shows around 530,000 distinct CDR3 sequences, with roughly a fifth occurring only once. The sample comprised PBMCs or a T cell subset sorted from them (not recorded which). These receptors were taken from an adult woman who had mild COVID-19 (a few samples of this study predate the infection). Cell type and time point are not known.

This sequence joins TRBV24-1 and TRBJ2-5; D possibly uses TRBD1 or TRBD2 (5 bases each). V was trimmed by 5 bases and J by 1 base, leaving 7 bases between them. The CDR3 length is 13 residues. The germline V gene has CDR1 KGHDR and CDR2 SFDVKD. CDR3 bases: TGTGCCACCAGTGCAGGGAGCCAAGAGACCCAGTACTTC. Amino acid sequence: CATSAGSQETQYF.

V usage is TRBV6-2 or TRBV6-3 and J usage is TRBJ1-1; 7 bases align to TRBD1. CDR1 and CDR2 (germline): MNHEY, SVGEGT. The CDR3 runs to 15 residues. Trimming cost V 8 bases and J 5 bases; bases outside gene matches: 14. The CDR3 DNA is TGTGCCAGCGCCCAGCCTCTAGACAGGGAAACTGAAGCTTTCTTT. Translation: CASAQPLDRETEAFF.

This clonotype has only a few counts. The rearrangement joins TRBV7-6 to TRBJ2-7, with a possible D match to TRBD2 (6 bases). The CDR3 loop spans 16 amino acids. Germline V gene data show CDR1 as SGHVS and CDR2 as FNYEAQ. V lost 1 base to trimming and J lost 6 bases, with 19 bases between them. For the CDR3, the DNA is TGTGCCAGCAGCTTAGTTGGGGGGATGACCATGGGCGAGCAGTACTTC. Protein sequence: CASSLVGGMTMGEQYF.

This sequence joins TRBV12-3 or TRBV12-4 and TRBJ1-5; 7 nucleotides line up with TRBD1. The CDR3 contains 21 residues. Unmatched junction bases numbered 21, after V lost 2 bases and J lost 2 bases. CDR3: CASSLNPSFLTTGRGNQPQHF. The CDR3 DNA sequence: TGTGCCAGCAGTTTAAACCCGAGCTTTTTGACGACAGGGCGCGGCAATCAGCCCCAGCATTTT.

This clonotype was seen more than once but under ten times. The chain is built from TRBV5-5 and TRBJ1-1; D remains ambiguous. V was clipped by 0 bases and J by 0 bases, with 12 bases between them. The CDR3 totals 16 residues. Germline lookup yields CDR1 SGHKS and CDR2 YYEKEE (reference sequence). The CDR3 protein is CASSLGTELMNTEAFF. For the CDR3, the DNA is TGTGCCAGCAGCTTGGGGACGGAACTTATGAACACTGAAGCTTTCTTT.

This clonotype was picked up a small number of times. The V and J genes are TRBV3-1 and TRBJ2-5; perhaps TRBD2 as D (6 bases). The V and J ends lost 0 bases and 2 bases respectively, with 16 bases between them. The CDR3 is 17 amino acids. Germline V gene data show CDR1 as LGHDT and CDR2 as YNNKEL (reference sequence). CDR3 coding DNA: TGTGCCAGCAGCCAAGAGGTCGATACTAGCCCGCAAGAGACCCAGTACTTC. Protein product: CASSQEVDTSPQETQYF.

A few counts support this clonotype. V is TRBV3-1 and J is TRBJ2-7; a possible D gene is TRBD1 (6 bases). Between the trimmed V and J ends, which lost 6 bases and 3 bases, there was a span of 18 bases. Germline CDR1 LGHDT, CDR2 YNNKEL (reference sequence). The CDR3 runs 15 residues. CDR3 in amino acids: CASSPRWTDYYEQYF. The DNA of the CDR3 is TGTGCCAGCAGTCCACGCTGGACAGACTACTACGAGCAGTACTTC.

The rearrangement uses TRBV12-3 or TRBV12-4 and TRBJ1-5; no definite D call. The V end lost 6 bases, the J end lost 7 bases, and 19 bases lay between the germline ends. The CDR3 has 15 amino acids. CDR3: CASSSLLGPRQPQHF. The CDR3 DNA reads TGTGCCAGCAGCTCTCTCCTCGGTCCGAGGCAGCCCCAGCATTTT.

This chain joins TRBV6-5 and TRBJ1-1; TRBD1 might be the D (5 bases). Germline V gene data show CDR1 as MNHEY and CDR2 as SVGAGI. V was cut by 9 bases and J by 0 bases, with 14 bases left in between. There are 14 residues in the CDR3. For the CDR3, the DNA is TGTGCCAGTTTGGGGGGGTACTTGAACACTGAAGCTTTCTTT. This encodes CASLGGYLNTEAFF.

The chain carries TRBV6-5 and TRBJ1-2; 8 bases map to TRBD1. The CDR3 runs 14 residues. The germline CDR1 and CDR2 sequences are MNHEY and SVGAGI. J gave up 7 bases and V 8 bases, and 12 bases lay outside the gene matches. CDR3 residues: CASLAAGGASGYTF. CDR3 bases: TGTGCCAGCTTAGCTGCAGGGGGCGCAAGTGGCTACACCTTC.

In its sample, this clonotype was seen a few times. V and J are TRBV7-9 and TRBJ2-1; no firm D call. This CDR3 spans 11 amino acids. The germline CDR1 and CDR2 sequences are SEHNR and FQNEAQ (reference sequence). V was clipped by 8 bases and J by 6 bases, with 8 bases between them. CDR3 sequence: CASGVGNEQFF. The CDR3 nucleotides are TGTGCCAGCGGGGTGGGCAATGAGCAGTTCTTC.